This entry lists 11 T cell receptor beta chains sequenced from one sample in a study of shared clonotypes between healthy human individuals. Produced via immunoSEQ multiplex PCR; TCRdb's table is partial and in-frame only. The profile shows approximately 1,000,000 clones, about 84% of them singletons. Sequenced input: memory CD4+ T cells from PBMCs. Subset: CD45RA-negative fraction. The origin of the receptors is a man between 18 and 29 years old in good health. Some clones in this sample may be carry-over from other donors' samples.

The V and J genes are TRBV4-1 and TRBJ1-1; D perhaps matches TRBD1 (5 bases). The V and J ends lost 0 bases and 4 bases respectively, with 15 bases between them. Germline CDR1 reads MGHRA; CDR2 reads YSYEKL. This CDR3 comprises 16 residues. For the CDR3, the DNA is TGCGCCAGCAGCCAAGATGGGGCAGGGTGGGCCACTGAAGCTTTCTTT. Translating it yields CASSQDGAGWATEAFF.

Notes on this clone: This CDR3 is also generated by other DNA sequences in the sample. V is TRBV28 and J is TRBJ2-7; 7 bases line up with TRBD1. J gave up 4 bases and V 3 bases, and 0 bases lay outside the gene matches. CDR3 length: 12 residues. Germline loops: CDR1 MDHEN, CDR2 SYDVKM. The CDR3 here is CASSLGQYEQYF. The CDR3 region has the DNA TGTGCCAGCAGTTTGGGACAGTACGAGCAGTACTTC.

This chain joins TRBV18 and TRBJ1-2, with no clear D. Germline lookup yields CDR1 KGHSH and CDR2 LQKENI. The CDR3 runs 15 residues. Trimming removed 6 bases from V and 5 bases from J, with 19 bases in between. DNA for the CDR3: TGTGCCAGCTCGCCATCGACACGTGGGGAATATGGCTACACCTTC. This sequence encodes CASSPSTRGEYGYTF.

Regarding this clone: A much larger clone differs by one base, so this may be a read error. Distinct nucleotide sequences in the sample also encode this CDR3. The chain employs TRBV6-6 and TRBJ1-5; D is perhaps TRBD1 (6 bases). Trimming stripped 0 bases from V and 4 bases from J, with 7 bases between. The CDR3 is made up of 14 amino acids. Germline assignment: CDR1 MNHNY and CDR2 SVGAGI (reference sequence). The CDR3 region has the DNA TGTGCCAGCAGTTACTCGCAGGGGAATCAGCCCCAGCATTTT. As protein: CASSYSQGNQPQHF.

This clone was seen many times. The chain links TRBV5-6 to TRBJ1-2, with D perhaps TRBD1 (5 bases). Between the trimmed V and J ends, which lost 4 bases and 4 bases, there was a span of 17 bases. Germline V gene sequence: CDR1 SGHDT, CDR2 YYEEEE. This CDR3 is 15 amino acids long. CDR3 sequence (DNA): TGTGCCAGCAGCCACCAAATAGACAGCATCTATGGCTACACCTTC. Protein: CASSHQIDSIYGYTF.

This clone came up once. The chain employs TRBV2 and TRBJ1-1; D not certain. The CDR3 loop spans 13 amino acids. The V end lost 8 bases, the J end lost 4 bases, and 14 bases lay between the germline ends. Germline V gene lookup returns CDR1 SNHLY and CDR2 FYNNEI. This chain's CDR3 is CASDGEVFTEAFF. For the CDR3, the DNA is TGTGCCAGCGACGGGGAAGTATTCACTGAAGCTTTCTTT.

The chain couples TRBV27 to TRBJ1-3; 8 bases are shared with TRBD1. Germline trimming cut 6 bases from V and 3 bases from J; bases unmatched to any gene: 7. This CDR3 is built from 15 residues. The V gene's germline CDR1 is MNHEY and CDR2 SMNVEV (reference sequence). The CDR3 is CASRLQGGGGNTIYF. The CDR3, as DNA: TGTGCCAGCAGGTTACAGGGGGGAGGTGGAAACACCATATATTTT.

The J gene is TRBJ1-4, the V gene TRBV7-9; weak D call: TRBD1 (5 bases). Trimming shortened V by 0 bases and J by 7 bases, and 12 bases separated the two germline ends. CDR1 and CDR2 from the germline V gene are SEHNR and FQNEAQ (reference sequence). This CDR3 is 15 amino acids long. The CDR3 DNA reads TGTGCCAGCAGCTTAGCAGGGGCCAAAGGTGAAAAACTGTTTTTT. It encodes CASSLAGAKGEKLFF.

This chain links TRBV19 with TRBJ2-4; 9 bases line up with TRBD1. This CDR3 has 15 residues. After removal of 5 bases from V and 7 bases from J, the junction contained 9 bases not matched to a gene. Germline CDR1 and CDR2: LNHDA and SQIVND (reference sequence). CDR3: CASSPTTGGINIQYF. In DNA form, the CDR3 reads TGTGCCAGTAGTCCCACGACAGGGGGTATTAACATTCAGTACTTC.

The chain has TRBV11-2 and TRBJ2-1, with 7 positions matching TRBD2. CDR1 SGHAT and CDR2 FQNNGV come from the germline V gene. V dropped 5 bases and J dropped 1; count of bases not matched to a gene: 14. The CDR3 contains 18 residues. Here the CDR3 DNA reads TGTGCCAGCAGCCCATTTCGCCCTGAGCGGGAATCCTACAATGAGCAGTTCTTC. It yields the protein CASSPFRPERESYNEQFF.

Points on this clone: The same CDR3 also results from other DNA sequences found in this sample. The chain has TRBV28 and TRBJ2-7; D is uncertain. Per the germline V gene, CDR1 is MDHEN and CDR2 is SYDVKM. The V gene lost 4 bases and the J gene lost 4 bases, with 8 bases spanning the gap. CDR3 size: 12 residues. The CDR3 DNA follows: TGTGCCAGCAGTTCACAGTTATACGAGCAGTACTTC. Its protein product is CASSSQLYEQYF.